The 30 T cell receptor beta chains given below trace back to one sample, sequenced in a study of shared clonotypes between healthy human individuals. Cells designated naive CD8 were CD45RO-negative and were positively selected for CCR7, with terminally differentiated effector memory CD45RA+ cells excluded. The repertoire was sequenced with immunoSEQ multiplex PCR; TCRdb's copy has only in-frame clones and lacks some. This table has approximately 2,000,000 clones, about 93% appearing once. Input material: naive CD8+ T cells from PBMCs. The receptors were sampled from a man aged 18 to 30 in good health. Some clones in this sample may be carry-over from other donors' samples.

V and J are TRBV23-1 and TRBJ2-7; 7 bases map to TRBD1. TRBV23-1 is given ORF status, its function remaining uncertain. V trimming: 4 bases; J trimming: 5 bases; junction bases outside the gene matches: 8. The CDR3 length is 14 residues. The CDR3 nucleotides are TGCGCCAGCAGTCGACCGCGGCAGGGGGACGAGCAGTACTTC. Amino acid sequence: CASSRPRQGDEQYF.

V and J are TRBV4-1 and TRBJ2-7; TRBD2 is a possible D gene (6 bases). The CDR3 has 15 residues. Germline CDR1 MGHRA, CDR2 YSYEKL. Trimming left V 1 base short and J 5 bases short, with 15 bases between. Here the CDR3 reads CASSQAGTPRDEQYF. In DNA form, the CDR3 reads TGCGCCAGCAGCCAAGCCGGGACTCCCAGGGACGAGCAGTACTTC.

The V gene is TRBV4-2, the J gene TRBJ2-7; a weak D match, TRBD2 (5 bases). V was cut by 1 base and J by 9 bases, with 13 bases left in between. CDR3 length: 13 amino acids. Germline V lookup: CDR1 LGHNA, CDR2 YNFKEQ. The CDR3 loop is CASSQVGELGQYF. In DNA, the CDR3 is TGTGCCAGCAGCCAAGTTGGAGAACTAGGGCAGTACTTC.

This chain uses TRBV4-3 with TRBJ1-1, with D possibly matching TRBD1 (6 bases). CDR3 length: 15 residues. V was cut by 4 bases and J by 3 bases, with 15 bases left in between. Germline V CDR1 and CDR2: LGHNA, YSLEER. CDR3 sequence reads: CASSPGSGGHTEAFF. CDR3 coding DNA: TGCGCCAGCAGCCCAGGGAGCGGGGGCCACACTGAAGCTTTCTTT.

Concerning this clone itself: The same CDR3 is also encoded by other DNA sequences in this sample. V usage is TRBV15 and J usage is TRBJ2-5, with TRBD2 as a possible D gene (6 bases). Trimming shortened V by 0 bases and J by 5 bases, and 7 bases separated the two germline ends. The CDR3 is 13 amino acids. The germline gives CDR1 LNHNV, CDR2 YYDKDF (reference sequence). CDR3 loop: CATSRDRGETQYF. The CDR3 DNA follows: TGTGCCACCAGCAGAGATCGGGGGGAGACCCAGTACTTC.

This clone was seen a few times. The V gene is TRBV25-1, the J gene TRBJ2-1, with a possible D match to TRBD2 (5 bases). V was trimmed by 2 bases and J by 4 bases, leaving 12 bases between them. The CDR3 has 15 amino acids. In germline, CDR1 is MGHDK, CDR2 SYGVNS. This CDR3 reads CASSEDSGFYNEQFF. The CDR3 nucleotides are TGTGCCAGCAGTGAAGATTCGGGGTTTTACAATGAGCAGTTCTTC.

The chain has TRBV27 and TRBJ2-7, with 8 bases matching TRBD2. After removal of 5 bases from V and 7 bases from J, the junction contained 10 bases not matched to a gene. This CDR3 has 14 amino acids. The germline V gene encodes CDR1 MNHEY and CDR2 SMNVEV (reference sequence). The CDR3 reads CASSPTRGGGEQYF. DNA of the CDR3: TGTGCCAGCAGTCCCACTAGAGGCGGGGGGGAGCAGTACTTC.

This clone was detected only once. V and J are TRBV2 and TRBJ2-7; 13 bases map to TRBD2. Losses at the gene ends were 3 bases for V and 1 base for J; bases not matched to a gene: 12. The CDR3 is 19 residues long. The germline V gene encodes CDR1 SNHLY and CDR2 FYNNEI. The CDR3 DNA reads as TGTGCCAGCAGTGATCCCGGGACTAGCGGGACAAAATTTTCCTACGAGCAGTACTTC. Protein sequence: CASSDPGTSGTKFSYEQYF. Based on the CDR3 plus reference TRBV2 and TRBJ2-7, the full variable domain is EPEVTQTPSHQVTQMGQEVILRCVPISNHLYFYWYRQILGQKVEFLVSFYNNEISEKSEIFDDQFSVERPDGSNFTLKIRSTKLEDSAMYFCASSDPGTSGTKFSYEQYFGPGTRLTVT.

A word on this clone: Other DNA sequences within the sample encode an identical CDR3. This rearrangement joins TRBV7-9 to TRBJ1-2, with TRBD1 identical over 7 bases. Germline V gene lookup returns CDR1 SEHNR and CDR2 FQNEAQ (reference sequence). With 5 bases clipped from V and 1 base from J, the junction kept 4 bases outside the gene matches. The CDR3 sequence is 14 residues long. CDR3 sequence: CASSPGQINYGYTF. In nucleotides, the CDR3 is TGTGCCAGCAGCCCGGGACAGATTAACTATGGCTACACCTTC. The whole variable domain, remainder taken from reference TRBV7-9 and TRBJ1-2, is DTGVSQNPRHKITKRGQNVTFRCDPISEHNRLYWYRQTLGQGPEFLTYFQNEAQLEKSRLLSDRFSAERPKGSFSTLEIQRTEQGDSAMYLCASSPGQINYGYTFGSGTRLTVV.

The chain couples TRBV4-2 to TRBJ2-7, with 8 bases lining up with TRBD2. Germline CDR1 is LGHNA and CDR2 is YNFKEQ. V was pared by 4 bases and J by 4 bases, with 9 bases of the junction left unmatched. This CDR3 has 15 residues. In DNA form, the CDR3 reads TGTGCCAGCAGCCCTGACCTAGCGGGTGAATACGAGCAGTACTTC. Protein sequence: CASSPDLAGEYEQYF.

This clone was observed once. The J gene is TRBJ2-7, the V gene TRBV6-1; unclear D gene. V shed 2 bases and J shed 2 bases, with 16 bases lying between them. CDR1 MNHNS and CDR2 SASEGT come from the germline V gene. This CDR3 spans 16 amino acids. The CDR3 bases are TGTGCCAGCAGTGAAACCCACCCCACCCGCACCTACGAGCAGTACTTC. As protein: CASSETHPTRTYEQYF.

This clone appeared once. The chain combines TRBV7-3 with TRBJ2-1, with unresolved D. Trimming took off 1 base at V and 6 bases at J, with 13 bases between the two ends. Looked up from germline, CDR1 is SGHTA and CDR2 is FQGTGA. CDR3 length equals 15 residues. The CDR3, as DNA: TGTGCCAGCAGCTTAAACCCGAGGCCTCTCAATGAGCAGTTCTTC. It translates to CASSLNPRPLNEQFF.

This sequence joins TRBV7-9 and TRBJ2-2, with TRBD1 matching 10 bases. The V gene end was trimmed by 2 bases and the J gene end by 6 bases; junction bases not matched to a gene: 9. The CDR3 extends over 17 amino acids. The germline V gene encodes CDR1 SEHNR and CDR2 FQNEAQ (reference sequence). CDR3 region: CASSLPPGDRGPGELFF. The DNA for the CDR3 is TGTGCCAGCAGCTTACCACCCGGAGACAGGGGGCCCGGGGAGCTGTTTTTT.

J is TRBJ2-5 and V is TRBV5-1, with D tentatively TRBD1 or TRBD2 (6 bases each). V dropped 1 base and J dropped 0 bases, with 31 bases sitting between them. This CDR3 has 22 amino acids. Germline-derived CDR1 and CDR2 are SGHRS and YFSETQ. The CDR3 sequence: CASSLFARSMAEWRGYQETQYF. CDR3 bases: TGCGCCAGCAGCTTGTTCGCCCGTTCAATGGCGGAGTGGAGGGGGTACCAAGAGACCCAGTACTTC.

CDR3 protein: CASSLWGTGFGTEAFF. The CDR3 coding sequence is TGTGCCAGCAGCTTATGGGGAACAGGGTTCGGCACTGAAGCTTTCTTT. The chain joins TRBV11-2 to TRBJ1-1; possibly TRBD1 for D (6 bases). V shed 2 bases and J shed 4 bases, with 17 bases lying between them. This CDR3 has 16 residues. The V gene's germline CDR1 is SGHAT and CDR2 FQNNGV.

The chain joins TRBV4-1 to TRBJ2-2; TRBD2 matches 10 bases. Germline V lookup: CDR1 MGHRA, CDR2 YSYEKL. V dropped 8 bases and J dropped 6; count of bases not matched to a gene: 12. The CDR3 consists of 16 residues. In nucleotides, the CDR3 is TGCGCCAGCGGCATAGGGCTAGCGGGAGCTCCCGGGGAGCTGTTTTTT. Its protein product is CASGIGLAGAPGELFF.

V is TRBV4-1 and J is TRBJ2-2; D is unresolved. In germline, CDR1 is MGHRA, CDR2 YSYEKL. V shed 5 bases and J shed 1 base, with 8 bases lying between them. The CDR3 is 14 amino acids. CDR3 loop: CASSLRLNTGELFF. CDR3 DNA sequence: TGCGCCAGCAGCTTGCGACTGAACACCGGGGAGCTGTTTTTT.

The CDR3 DNA reads as TGTGCCAGCAGCACCGGTGATCCGAGCACTGAAGCTTTCTTT. This gives the protein CASSTGDPSTEAFF. The chain links TRBV7-9 to TRBJ1-1; D unresolved. CDR3 length equals 14 residues. Germline V gene data show CDR1 as SEHNR and CDR2 as FQNEAQ (reference sequence). The ends were cut back, 5 bases at V and 4 bases at J, with 14 bases in the middle.

J is TRBJ2-7 and V is TRBV6-5, with 8 positions matching TRBD1. The germline gives CDR1 MNHEY, CDR2 SVGAGI. The V and J ends lost 5 bases and 6 bases, in that order; junction bases with no gene match: 9. This CDR3 contains 14 residues. The CDR3 protein is CASSLRTGFFEQYF. The CDR3, as DNA: TGTGCCAGCAGTCTGCGGACAGGGTTTTTCGAGCAGTACTTC.

The J gene is TRBJ1-4, the V gene TRBV4-1, with 8 bases identical to TRBD1. The CDR3 consists of 16 residues. Looked up from germline, CDR1 is MGHRA and CDR2 is YSYEKL. J was trimmed by 6 bases and V by 2 bases; bases with no gene match: 8. The CDR3 coding sequence is TGCGCCAGCAGCCAAAGTACAGGGGGAGGGGATGAAAAACTGTTTTTT. Translation: CASSQSTGGGDEKLFF.

Here the CDR3 DNA reads TGTGCCAGTAGTAGGGCGGGAACTAACGAGCAGTTCTTC. Translated: CASSRAGTNEQFF. The chain carries TRBV19 and TRBJ2-1; D is perhaps TRBD2 (6 bases). Germline-derived CDR1 and CDR2 are LNHDA and SQIVND (reference sequence). This CDR3 spans 13 amino acids. V lost 4 bases and J lost 10, with 14 bases in between. Full variable domain (rest looked up from reference TRBV19 and TRBJ2-1): DGGITQSPKYLFRKEGQNVTLSCEQNLNHDAMYWYRQDPGQGLRLIYYSQIVNDFQKGDIAEGYSVSREKKESFPLTVTSAQKNPTAFYLCASSRAGTNEQFFGPGTRLTVL.

The chain couples TRBV7-9 to TRBJ1-1, with a tentative D call TRBD1 (5 bases). This CDR3 has 16 residues. Germline V lookup: CDR1 SEHNR, CDR2 FQNEAQ (reference sequence). The V and J ends lost 0 bases and 0 bases respectively, with 11 bases between them. The CDR3 DNA is TGTGCCAGCAGCTTAGCGTTGGCAGGGCTGAACACTGAAGCTTTCTTT. Amino acids: CASSLALAGLNTEAFF.

CDR3 nucleotides: TGTGCCAGCAGTACTCACCCCCGGTCAGGAAAATTCTACGAGCAGTACTTC. Its protein product is CASSTHPRSGKFYEQYF. V and J are TRBV28 and TRBJ2-7; D remains unclear. Germline V gene lookup returns CDR1 MDHEN and CDR2 SYDVKM. The CDR3 spans 17 residues. Trimming shortened V by 5 bases and J by 3 bases, and 23 bases separated the two germline ends.

The chain links TRBV29-1 to TRBJ2-3, with a tentative D call TRBD2 (6 bases). Germline-derived CDR1 and CDR2 are SQVTM and ANQGSEA. The CDR3 runs 15 residues. V was pared by 6 bases and J by 4 bases, with 20 bases between. DNA of the CDR3: TGCAGCGTATTGAAAATAGCGGTGTTGCCAGATACGCAGTATTTT. Residues: CSVLKIAVLPDTQYF.

The chain couples TRBV6-6 to TRBJ1-5; 9 nucleotides line up with TRBD1. The ends lost 6 bases at V and 5 bases at J; junction bases unmatched: 5. Germline CDR1 MNHNY, CDR2 SVGAGI (reference sequence). The CDR3 sequence is 14 residues long. CDR3 amino acids: CASSQDRGDQPQHF. For the CDR3, the DNA is TGTGCCAGCAGCCAGGACAGGGGAGATCAGCCCCAGCATTTT.

V usage is TRBV7-9 and J usage is TRBJ2-7, with D hard to call. The CDR3 runs to 14 residues. From germline, CDR1 is SEHNR and CDR2 FQNEAQ (reference sequence). V shed 3 bases and J shed 5 bases, with 14 bases lying between them. CDR3 coding DNA: TGTGCCAGCAGCTTCACAAGCTTACTACACGAGCAGTACTTC. It codes for CASSFTSLLHEQYF.

This clone was seen a single time. The chain has TRBV4-2 and TRBJ2-7, with 10 bases matching TRBD2. Germline-derived CDR1 and CDR2 are LGHNA and YNFKEQ. Trimming took 1 base from V and 3 from J; bases not matched to a gene: 3. The CDR3 extends over 15 amino acids. CDR3 residues: CASSQVIAGGYEQYF. DNA of the CDR3: TGTGCCAGCAGCCAAGTAATAGCGGGGGGCTACGAGCAGTACTTC.

The chain carries TRBV27 and TRBJ2-1, with 9 nucleotides matching TRBD1. Germline V gene sequence: CDR1 MNHEY, CDR2 SMNVEV (reference sequence). Germline trimming cut 6 bases from V and 4 bases from J; bases unmatched to any gene: 13. The CDR3 runs 17 residues. The CDR3 DNA sequence: TGTGCCAGCAGAGATACCGGGACAGGGAACATTTACAATGAGCAGTTCTTC. It yields the protein CASRDTGTGNIYNEQFF.

The V and J genes are TRBV7-9 and TRBJ2-3; D perhaps matches TRBD2 (6 bases). Germline CDR1 is SEHNR and CDR2 is FQNEAQ (reference sequence). Trimming removed 5 bases at V and 3 bases at J, with 15 bases between. The CDR3 covers 15 residues. The CDR3 bases are TGTGCCAGCAGCCCGGGGGTCTTCGGGACAGATACGCAGTATTTT. Translating it yields CASSPGVFGTDTQYF.

The J gene is TRBJ1-4, the V gene TRBV14, with D tentatively TRBD1 (6 bases). The V and J ends lost 4 bases and 8 bases respectively, with 17 bases between them. Germline values: CDR1 SGHDN, CDR2 FVKESK. The CDR3 is 15 amino acids. The CDR3 DNA reads TGTGCCAGCAGCCCCCGGACCAGGGGTGGAGAAAAACTGTTTTTT. Its translation: CASSPRTRGGEKLFF.